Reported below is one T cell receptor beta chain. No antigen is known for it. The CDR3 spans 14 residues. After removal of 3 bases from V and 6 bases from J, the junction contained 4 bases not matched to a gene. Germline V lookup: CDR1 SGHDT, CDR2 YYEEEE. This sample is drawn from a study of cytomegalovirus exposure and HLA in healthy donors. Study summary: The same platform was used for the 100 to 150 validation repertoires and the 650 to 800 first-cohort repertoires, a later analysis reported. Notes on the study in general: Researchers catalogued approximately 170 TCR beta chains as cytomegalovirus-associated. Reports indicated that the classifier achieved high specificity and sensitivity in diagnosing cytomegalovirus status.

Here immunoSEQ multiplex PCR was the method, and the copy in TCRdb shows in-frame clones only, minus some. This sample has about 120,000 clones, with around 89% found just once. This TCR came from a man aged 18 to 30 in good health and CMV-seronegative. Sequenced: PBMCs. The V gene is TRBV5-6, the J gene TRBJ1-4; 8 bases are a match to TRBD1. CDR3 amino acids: CASSSLQGDEKLFF. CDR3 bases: TGTGCCAGCAGCTCGTTACAGGGGGATGAAAAACTGTTTTTT.